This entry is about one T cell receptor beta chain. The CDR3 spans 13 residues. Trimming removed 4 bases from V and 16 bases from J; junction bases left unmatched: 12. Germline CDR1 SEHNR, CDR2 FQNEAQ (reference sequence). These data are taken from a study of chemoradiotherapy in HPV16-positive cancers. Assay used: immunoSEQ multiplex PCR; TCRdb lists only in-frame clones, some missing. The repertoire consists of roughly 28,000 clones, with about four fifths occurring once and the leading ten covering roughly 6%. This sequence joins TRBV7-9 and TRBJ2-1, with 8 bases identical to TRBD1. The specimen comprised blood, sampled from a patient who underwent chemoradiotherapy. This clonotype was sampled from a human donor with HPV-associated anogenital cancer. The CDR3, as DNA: TGTGCCAGCAGCTCGAGACAGGGGAGGTTACAATTCTTC. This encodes CASSSRQGRLQFF.